The next 27 T cell receptor beta chains were all read from a single sample in a study of blood T cell repertoires in COVID-19. Some clones are missing from TCRdb's copy, which holds only in-frame ones; the method was immunoSEQ multiplex PCR. The sample lists roughly 300,000 clones, 65% to 90% occurring once. The sequencing input was peripheral blood. The receptors were gathered from a woman aged 55 to 70 with active or convalescent COVID-19.

CDR3 loop: CASSGGQGANTGELFF. The CDR3 DNA sequence: TGTGCCAGCAGCGGGGGACAGGGAGCGAACACCGGGGAGCTGTTTTTT. The V gene is TRBV9, the J gene TRBJ2-2, with 9 bases matching TRBD1. J gave up 0 bases and V 3 bases, and 3 bases lay outside the gene matches. The germline V gene has CDR1 SGDLS and CDR2 YYNGEE. The CDR3 is 16 residues long.

This chain links TRBV2 with TRBJ2-1, with D perhaps TRBD1 (6 bases). The CDR3 spans 14 residues. Germline V gene lookup returns CDR1 SNHLY and CDR2 FYNNEI. Trimming cost V 3 bases and J 2 bases, with 8 bases left between them. The CDR3 here is CASSEGATYNEQFF. As DNA, the CDR3 is TGTGCCAGCAGTGAGGGGGCAACCTACAATGAGCAGTTCTTC. Full variable domain (remainder filled in from reference TRBV2 and TRBJ2-1): EPEVTQTPSHQVTQMGQEVILRCVPISNHLYFYWYRQILGQKVEFLVSFYNNEISEKSEIFDDQFSVERPDGSNFTLKIRSTKLEDSAMYFCASSEGATYNEQFFGPGTRLTVL.

The gene calls are TRBV4-3 and TRBJ1-3; D may be TRBD1 (5 bases). This CDR3 spans 15 amino acids. Per germline, CDR1 LGHNA and CDR2 YSLEER. V was trimmed by 0 bases and J by 0 bases, leaving 6 bases between them. The CDR3 loop reads CASSQDDSSGNTIYF. In DNA, the CDR3 is TGCGCCAGCAGCCAAGACGACAGCTCTGGAAACACCATATATTTT.

The CDR3 is CASSLAGGRTDTQYF. The CDR3 nucleotides are TGTGCCAGCAGTCTAGCGGGAGGCCGCACAGATACGCAGTATTTT. The rearrangement joins TRBV11-2 to TRBJ2-3; the match to TRBD2 covers 11 bases. V shed 6 bases and J 1 base; nucleotides not matched to a gene: 3. Looked up from germline, CDR1 is SGHAT and CDR2 is FQNNGV. The CDR3 is 15 amino acids.

This rearrangement joins TRBV5-1 to TRBJ2-3; 12 nucleotides line up with TRBD2. The CDR3 covers 16 residues. Germline values: CDR1 SGHRS, CDR2 YFSETQ. Unmatched junction bases numbered 6, after V lost 3 bases and J lost 4 bases. The CDR3 nucleotides are TGCGCCAGCAGCTCCCGGACTAGCGGGGTCGCAGATACGCAGTATTTT. This gives the protein CASSSRTSGVADTQYF. Looking up the rest from reference TRBV5-1 and TRBJ2-3 gives the full variable domain: KAGVTQTPRYLIKTRGQQVTLSCSPISGHRSVSWYQQTPGQGLQFLFEYFSETQRNKGNFPGRFSGRQFSNSRSEMNVSTLELGDSALYLCASSSRTSGVADTQYFGPGTRLTVL.

The chain combines TRBV7-2 with TRBJ1-5; D possibly corresponds to TRBD1 (5 bases). CDR3 size: 16 residues. The germline V gene encodes CDR1 SGHTA and CDR2 FQGNSA. The germline V and J ends were trimmed by 5 bases and 1 base, with 15 bases remaining between them. CDR3 nucleotides: TGTGCCAGCAGCCTAAGGGGCCACCCGAGCAATCAGCCCCAGCATTTT. Amino acid sequence: CASSLRGHPSNQPQHF.

This clone showed up just a few times. The chain has TRBV6-5 and TRBJ2-1; TRBD2 matches 10 bases. Germline CDR1 reads MNHEY; CDR2 reads SVGAGI. This CDR3 region has 16 residues. Unmatched junction bases numbered 5, after V lost 4 bases and J lost 2 bases. CDR3: CASSSLAGLTYNEQFF. The CDR3 DNA sequence: TGTGCCAGCAGTTCACTAGCGGGACTTACCTACAATGAGCAGTTCTTC.

The DNA for the CDR3 is TGTGCCTGGAGTGTACCTGGGGCAGTTAATGAAAAACTGTTTTTT. This translates into CAWSVPGAVNEKLFF. This chain links TRBV30 with TRBJ1-4; D may be TRBD1 (5 bases). The length of the CDR3 is 15 residues. The V end was cut by 0 bases, the J end by 4 bases, with 12 bases between. The germline CDR1 and CDR2 sequences are GTSNPN and SVGIG (reference sequence). Full variable domain (rest looked up from reference TRBV30 and TRBJ1-4): SQTIHQWPATLVQPVGSPLSLECTVEGTSNPNLYWYRQAAGRGLQLLFYSVGIGQISSEVPQNLSASRPQDRQFILSSKKLLLSDSGFYLCAWSVPGAVNEKLFFGSGTQLSVL.

The CDR3: CASSQGGGAGETQYF. CDR3 nucleotide sequence: TGCGCCAGCAGCCAAGGCGGGGGGGCCGGAGAGACCCAGTACTTC. The V call is TRBV4-1, the J call TRBJ2-5; 9 bases match TRBD2. The CDR3 totals 15 residues. Germline V gene lookup returns CDR1 MGHRA and CDR2 YSYEKL. Trimming took 1 base from V and 4 from J; bases not matched to a gene: 4.

This chain joins TRBV14 and TRBJ1-2; no definite D call. CDR3 size: 15 residues. V was clipped by 1 base and J by 1 base, with 10 bases between them. Germline V gene sequence: CDR1 SGHDN, CDR2 FVKESK. CDR3 sequence: CASSQVGARNYGYTF. The CDR3 DNA reads as TGTGCCAGCAGCCAAGTGGGAGCACGTAACTATGGCTACACCTTC.

The J gene is TRBJ1-1, the V gene TRBV2, with 12 bases identical to TRBD1. There are 15 residues in the CDR3. Germline trimming cut 4 bases from V and 10 bases from J; bases unmatched to any gene: 10. Germline V lookup: CDR1 SNHLY, CDR2 FYNNEI. CDR3 loop: CASSADGTGGWRAFF. The DNA for the CDR3 is TGTGCCAGCAGTGCGGACGGGACAGGGGGCTGGAGAGCTTTCTTT.

This rearrangement joins TRBV5-1 to TRBJ2-2; weak D call: TRBD2 (8 bases). This CDR3 region has 16 residues. CDR1 and CDR2 (germline): SGHRS, YFSETQ. V was trimmed by 3 bases and J by 5 bases, leaving 17 bases between them. The DNA of the CDR3 is TGCGCCAGCAGCTCAGGACAGGCGGGAGGAACCGGGGAGCTGTTTTTT. Amino acids: CASSSGQAGGTGELFF. The whole variable domain, filled in from reference TRBV5-1 and TRBJ2-2, reads KAGVTQTPRYLIKTRGQQVTLSCSPISGHRSVSWYQQTPGQGLQFLFEYFSETQRNKGNFPGRFSGRQFSNSRSEMNVSTLELGDSALYLCASSSGQAGGTGELFFGEGSRLTVL.

This clone was seen once. The rearrangement joins TRBV14 to TRBJ1-3; no clear D. Per the germline V gene, CDR1 is SGHDN and CDR2 is FVKESK. The CDR3 has 15 residues. V gave up 1 base and J gave up 2 bases, with 9 bases separating them. CDR3 DNA: TGTGCCAGCAGCCAAGTCTTGGCCCCTGGAAACACCATATATTTT. Its protein is CASSQVLAPGNTIYF.

The chain carries TRBV7-3 and TRBJ2-1; D is perhaps TRBD2 (6 bases). Germline CDR1 SGHTA, CDR2 FQGTGA. The V gene lost 5 bases and the J gene lost 4 bases, with 15 bases spanning the gap. The CDR3 is made up of 15 amino acids. CDR3 sequence reads: CASSISAGGYNEQFF. CDR3 in DNA: TGTGCCAGCAGCATTTCCGCTGGGGGGTACAATGAGCAGTTCTTC. The full variable domain, rest sourced from reference TRBV7-3 and TRBJ2-1, is GAGVSQTPSNKVTEKGKYVELRCDPISGHTALYWYRQSLGQGPEFLIYFQGTGAADDSGLPNDRFFAVRPEGSVSTLKIQRTERGDSAVYLCASSISAGGYNEQFFGPGTRLTVL.

This clone was observed once. V is TRBV2 and J is TRBJ2-7; 9 bases agree with TRBD1. The CDR3 runs to 13 residues. Germline V gene sequence: CDR1 SNHLY, CDR2 FYNNEI. V lost 3 bases to trimming and J lost 5 bases; unmatched junction nucleotides: 2. The CDR3 nucleotides read TGTGCCAGCAGTGATGGGACAGGGAACGAGCAGTACTTC. Translating it yields CASSDGTGNEQYF.

The CDR3 spells CASKEATGGQPQHF. In DNA, the CDR3 is TGTGCCAGCAAGGAGGCGACGGGGGGTCAGCCCCAGCATTTT. This chain links TRBV2 with TRBJ1-5, with D tentatively TRBD1 (5 bases). Deletions cut 7 bases from V and 6 bases from J, with 16 bases between. Looked up from germline, CDR1 is SNHLY and CDR2 is FYNNEI. The CDR3 length is 14 residues.

The gene calls are TRBV7-8 and TRBJ2-5; TRBD2 matches 8 bases. CDR3 length: 17 amino acids. The ends lost 1 base at V and 1 base at J; junction bases unmatched: 8. Germline V lookup: CDR1 SGHVS, CDR2 FQNEAQ. The DNA for the CDR3 is TGTGCCAGCAGCTTAGTGGTGGCGGGGGGCGTCCAAGAGACCCAGTACTTC. As protein: CASSLVVAGGVQETQYF.

The genes are TRBV7-2 and TRBJ2-2, with D hard to call. The V gene's germline CDR1 is SGHTA and CDR2 FQGNSA. Trimming removed 5 bases from V and 0 bases from J, with 7 bases in between. The CDR3 contains 14 residues. The CDR3 sequence: CASSPRSNTGELFF. For the CDR3, the DNA is TGTGCCAGCAGCCCCCGGTCGAACACCGGGGAGCTGTTTTTT. Filled out from reference TRBV7-2 and TRBJ2-2, the complete variable domain reads GAGVSQSPSNKVTEKGKDVELRCDPISGHTALYWYRQSLGQGLEFLIYFQGNSAPDKSGLPSDRFSAERTGGSVSTLTIQRTQQEDSAVYLCASSPRSNTGELFFGEGSRLTVL.

The rearrangement joins TRBV12-5 to TRBJ1-5, with D perhaps matching TRBD1 (6 bases). The germline gives CDR1 LGHNT, CDR2 FRNRAP. The V end lost 2 bases, the J end lost 0 bases, and 20 bases lay between the germline ends. The CDR3 is made up of 19 amino acids. The CDR3 sequence: CASGLFGGWGLTSNQPQHF. In nucleotides, the CDR3 is TGTGCTAGTGGTTTGTTCGGCGGTTGGGGGCTGACTAGCAATCAGCCCCAGCATTTT.

The chain links TRBV4-1 to TRBJ2-3; 7 nucleotides agree with TRBD2. This CDR3 is 15 amino acids long. Germline V lookup: CDR1 MGHRA, CDR2 YSYEKL. Trimming at V came to 4 bases and at J to 6 bases, leaving 10 bases not matched to a gene. The CDR3 nucleotides are TGCGCCAGCAGCCCTGGACTAGACCCCCTCGATACGCAGTATTTT. Its protein product is CASSPGLDPLDTQYF.

This clone turned up a few times. This chain connects TRBV29-1 to TRBJ2-7; 7 bases align to TRBD1. Looked up from germline, CDR1 is SQVTM and CDR2 is ANQGSEA. V was clipped by 5 bases and J by 3 bases; unmatched bases: 7. CDR3 size: 13 residues. This CDR3 reads CSVRIGGFYEQYF. Here the CDR3 DNA reads TGCAGCGTTAGAATAGGGGGCTTCTACGAGCAGTACTTC.

The chain uses TRBV7-9 and TRBJ2-5; possibly TRBD1 for D (6 bases). The CDR3 covers 14 residues. The V end lost 1 base, the J end lost 5 bases, and 11 bases lay between the germline ends. Germline V gives CDR1 SEHNR, CDR2 FQNEAQ (reference sequence). The CDR3 here is CASSLGGTGETQYF. The CDR3 coding sequence is TGTGCCAGCAGCTTAGGAGGTACAGGGGAGACCCAGTACTTC.

The chain is built from TRBV9 and TRBJ2-7; 7 nucleotides match TRBD1. Germline V gene sequence: CDR1 SGDLS, CDR2 YYNGEE. The CDR3 consists of 14 residues. V gave up 4 bases and J gave up 4 bases; unmatched junction bases: 8. CDR3 nucleotide sequence: TGTGCCAGCAGCCCGCCTGACAGGGAGTACGAGCAGTACTTC. Encoded protein: CASSPPDREYEQYF.

About this clone: A read error is possible here, since a much larger clone lies one base away. Other DNA sequences in this specimen translate into the identical CDR3. The J gene is TRBJ1-1, the V gene TRBV3-1 (or the pseudogene TRBV3-2); the D gene is possibly TRBD1 (6 bases). This CDR3 spans 13 amino acids. The germline V gene encodes CDR1 LGHDT and CDR2 YNNKEL (reference sequence). V lost 3 bases and J lost 1, with 6 bases in between. The CDR3, as DNA: TGTGCCAGCAGCCAGACAGGGAACACTGAAGCTTTCTTT. It codes for CASSQTGNTEAFF.

The chain combines TRBV9 with TRBJ2-2; no clear D. CDR1 is SGDLS, CDR2 YYNGEE, per germline. The V end lost 4 bases, the J end lost 7 bases, and 11 bases lay between the germline ends. CDR3 length: 13 amino acids. CDR3 residues: CASSLRLLGELFF. In DNA form, the CDR3 reads TGTGCCAGCAGCTTAAGACTGCTCGGGGAGCTGTTTTTT.

This chain uses TRBV19 with TRBJ2-1, with 9 bases aligning to TRBD1. V trimming: 7 bases; J trimming: 8 bases; junction bases outside the gene matches: 12. The CDR3 runs to 15 residues. Germline loops: CDR1 LNHDA, CDR2 SQIVND (reference sequence). The DNA for the CDR3 is TGTGCCAGTACCCTAACGGGGGACAGGGCGTATGAGCAGTTCTTC. The encoded protein is CASTLTGDRAYEQFF.

This sequence joins TRBV24-1 and TRBJ1-2; D call uncertain. V dropped 3 bases and J dropped 5 bases, with 6 bases sitting between them. Germline CDR1 KGHDR, CDR2 SFDVKD. The length of the CDR3 is 12 residues. The CDR3, as DNA: TGTGCCACCAGTGATGAGCTTTATGGCTACACCTTC. This translates into CATSDELYGYTF.